The subject of this entry is one T cell receptor beta chain. Trimming removed 4 bases from V and 8 bases from J; junction bases left unmatched: 9. Germline CDR1 and CDR2: SGHTA and FQGNSA. This CDR3 comprises 15 residues. The sample belongs to a study of OX40 agonist ivuxolimab in advanced cancers. Here immunoSEQ multiplex PCR was the method, and the copy in TCRdb shows in-frame clones only, minus some. The table shows more than 85,000 clones, with about 79% occurring only once. The rearrangement joins TRBV7-2 to TRBJ2-3; 10 bases agree with TRBD2. The specimen comprised CD4+ or CD8+ T cells sorted from blood, sampled in a trial of the OX40 agonist ivuxolimab. The TCR was taken from an adult with an advanced solid tumor such as melanoma, head and neck, liver or kidney cancer. The CDR3 sequence is CASSSLAGAAGTQYF. CDR3 nucleotide sequence: TGTGCCAGCAGCTCGCTAGCGGGAGCGGCCGGTACGCAGTATTTT.